This T cell receptor (beta chain) was captured in a study of blood T cell repertoires in COVID-19. Study as a whole: Both acute and convalescent COVID-19 samples were obtained from the United States, Italy and Spain.

Living in 24 US areas, the participants were between 18 and 89 years of age. V was pared by 3 bases and J by 2 bases, with 7 bases between. Germline CDR1 is SNHLY and CDR2 is FYNNEI. This CDR3 spans 13 amino acids. Repertoires were generated with immunoSEQ multiplex PCR, while TCRdb's copy carries only in-frame clones and drops some. The sample shows roughly 400,000 clones, approximately 89% of them seen only once. This clone was detected only once. The chain has TRBV2 and TRBJ1-1; D is undetermined. This clonotype was obtained from a woman in her forties who had been exposed to COVID-19. The sequenced sample consisted of PBMCs or T cells enriched from blood (not recorded which). Here the CDR3 DNA reads TGTGCCAGCAGTGAGTCGGTTAACACTGAAGCTTTCTTT. It is translated as CASSESVNTEAFF.